This T cell receptor (beta chain) originates from a study of blood T cell repertoires in COVID-19. Overall study: Sites in the United States, Italy and Spain provided acute and convalescent COVID-19 samples.

The count of this clone is one. Germline values: CDR1 MDHEN, CDR2 SYDVKM. The CDR3 consists of 16 residues. Trimming at V came to 2 bases and at J to 2 bases, leaving 2 bases not matched to a gene. Original analysis: For nucleated cells, counts were estimated from reference gene primer amplification. The protocol was immunoSEQ multiplex PCR, while the TCRdb copy is restricted to in-frame clones and leaves out a portion. V, J and clone size were drawn from that table, and D and trimming were deduced from the DNA. The sample includes roughly 110,000 clones, 81% of them seen just once. The source is a man in his forties or fifties with acute or convalescent COVID-19. The chain combines TRBV28 with TRBJ2-2; 10 nucleotides agree with TRBD2. Sequencing was performed on peripheral blood. The CDR3 spells CASSLLAGANTGELFF. Written as DNA, the CDR3 is TGTGCCAGCAGTTTACTAGCGGGGGCCAACACCGGGGAGCTGTTTTTT.